This entry describes one T cell receptor beta chain. Its matching antigen is unknown. This sample is part of a study of T cell responses to AZD1222 COVID-19 vaccine. Notes on the study in general: White British ancestry dominated among donors, who included more females, and clonal diversity was possibly underestimated. Spike regions recognized by vaccine-associated CD4 TCRs spanned the protein, led by 160-218 and 743-854.

CDR3 size: 15 residues. The V gene end was trimmed by 3 bases and the J gene end by 5 bases; junction bases not matched to a gene: 4. Germline CDR1 is SGHRS and CDR2 is YFSETQ. The method was immunoSEQ multiplex PCR; TCRdb's version includes in-frame clones alone and lacks a portion of them. The sample yields over 45,000 clones, around 89% seen once. V usage is TRBV5-1 and J usage is TRBJ2-7; TRBD2 matches 14 bases. This sequence was found in an adult in good health. The sequencing here drew on peripheral blood, taken on day 0 of AZD1222 vaccination. DNA for the CDR3: TGCGCCAGCAGCTGGGCGGGACTAGCGGGAGACGAGCAGTACTTC. This sequence encodes CASSWAGLAGDEQYF. The full variable domain, in which reference TRBV5-1 and TRBJ2-7 provide the parts outside the CDR3, is KAGVTQTPRYLIKTRGQQVTLSCSPISGHRSVSWYQQTPGQGLQFLFEYFSETQRNKGNFPGRFSGRQFSNSRSEMNVSTLELGDSALYLCASSWAGLAGDEQYFGPGTRLTVT.